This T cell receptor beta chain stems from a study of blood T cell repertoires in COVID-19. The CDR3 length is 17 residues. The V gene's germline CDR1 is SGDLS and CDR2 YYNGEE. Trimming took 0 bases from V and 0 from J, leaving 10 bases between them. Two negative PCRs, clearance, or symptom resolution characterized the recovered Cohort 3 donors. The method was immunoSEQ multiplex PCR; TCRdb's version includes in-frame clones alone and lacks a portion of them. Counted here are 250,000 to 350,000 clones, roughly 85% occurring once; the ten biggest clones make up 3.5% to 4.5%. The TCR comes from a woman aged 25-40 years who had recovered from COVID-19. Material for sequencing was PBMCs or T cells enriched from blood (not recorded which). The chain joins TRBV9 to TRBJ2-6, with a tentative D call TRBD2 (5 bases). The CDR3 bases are TGTGCCAGCAGCGTAGGGTCGGGAATCTCTGGGGCCAACGTCCTGACTTTC. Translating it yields CASSVGSGISGANVLTF.